The clone carrying this TCR beta chain has at least ten counts. Antigen specificity is unknown. TCRdb re-analysed the 5' RACE reads in MiXCR, keeping a single row per CDR3 protein. This sample has about 25,000 distinct CDR3 sequences, with 8.8% found just once. The sample originates from a study of spatial heterogeneity in lung cancer. Study overall: Tumor-region counts of TCR transcripts tracked strongly with a T cell module score from matched bulk RNA-seq. Study-level results: For expanded intratumoral alpha and beta TCRs, counts tracked tumor mutation counts.

The time point denotes: sample taken at primary tumor resection. Whole RNA obtained from tumor, nontumor lung or frozen PBMC underwent sequencing without sorting. This receptor was obtained from a male donor with early-stage non-small cell lung cancer. The starting material was lung tumor tissue, obtained at surgery.

The CDR3 spells CASSPIAFWEQYF. CDR3 coding DNA: TGTGCCAGCAGTCCGATAGCGTTCTGGGAGCAGTACTTC. V and J are TRBV27 and TRBJ2-7; D may be TRBD2 (5 bases). Trimming stripped 5 bases from V and 7 bases from J, with 15 bases between. Germline values: CDR1 MNHEY, CDR2 SMNVEV (reference sequence). This CDR3 is 13 amino acids long.